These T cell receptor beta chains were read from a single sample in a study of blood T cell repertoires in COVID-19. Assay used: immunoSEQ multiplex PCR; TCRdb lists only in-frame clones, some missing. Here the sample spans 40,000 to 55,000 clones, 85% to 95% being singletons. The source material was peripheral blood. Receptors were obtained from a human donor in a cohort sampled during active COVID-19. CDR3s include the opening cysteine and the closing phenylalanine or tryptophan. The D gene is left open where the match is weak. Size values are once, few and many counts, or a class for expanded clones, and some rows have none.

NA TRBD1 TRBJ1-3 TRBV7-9 CASSQGKGTASTGNTIYF TGTGCCAGCAGCCAAGGGAAGGGGACAGCCTCTACTGGAAACACCATATATTTT
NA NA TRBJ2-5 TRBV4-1 CASSHGQRGGVGQYF TGCGCCAGCAGCCACGGACAGCGAGGGGGGGTGGGCCAGTACTTC
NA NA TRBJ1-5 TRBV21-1 CASSNRDRGNQPQHF TGTGCCAGCAGCAACCGGGACAGGGGGAATCAGCCCCAGCATTTT
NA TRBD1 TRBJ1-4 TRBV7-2 CASSSRQGGEKLFF TGTGCCAGCAGCTCAAGACAGGGAGGTGAAAAACTGTTTTTT
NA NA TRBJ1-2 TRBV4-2 CASSQLQDSYGYTF TGTGCCAGCAGCCAACTCCAGGACAGCTATGGCTACACCTTC
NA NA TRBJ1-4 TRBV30 CAWSSGAGHEKLFF TGTGCCTGGAGCTCAGGGGCTGGCCATGAAAAACTGTTTTTT
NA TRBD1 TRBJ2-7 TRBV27 CASSLGRGLSYEQYF TGTGCCAGCAGTTTAGGCAGGGGGCTGTCCTACGAGCAGTACTTC
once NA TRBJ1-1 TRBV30 CAWSRLTGRTEAFF TGTGCCTGGAGCCGCCTAACAGGGCGCACTGAAGCTTTCTTT
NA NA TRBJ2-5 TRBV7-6 CASRKSLLLQETQYF TGTGCCAGCAGAAAGTCTTTACTTCTCCAAGAGACCCAGTACTTC
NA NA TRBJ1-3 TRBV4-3 CASSQDALFSSGNTIYF TGCGCCAGCAGCCAAGATGCCTTATTCAGCTCTGGAAACACCATATATTTT
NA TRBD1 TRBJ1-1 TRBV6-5 CASSYYWTGPNTEAFF TGTGCCAGCAGTTACTATTGGACAGGACCGAACACTGAAGCTTTCTTT
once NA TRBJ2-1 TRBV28 CASSLRSDSRWANEQFF TGTGCCAGCAGTTTGCGGTCGGACAGTCGGTGGGCCAATGAGCAGTTCTTC
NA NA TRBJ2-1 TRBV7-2 CASSLIRYEQFF TGTGCCAGCAGCCTAATACGGTATGAGCAGTTCTTC
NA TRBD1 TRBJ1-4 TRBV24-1 CATSEGTGATNEKLFF TGTGCCACCAGTGAAGGAACAGGGGCAACTAATGAAAAACTGTTTTTT
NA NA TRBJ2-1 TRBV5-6 CASSLKGVSYNEQFF TGTGCCAGCAGCTTGAAGGGGGTCTCCTACAATGAGCAGTTCTTC
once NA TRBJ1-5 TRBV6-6 CASSYYGVGAGPQHF TGTGCCAGCAGTTATTATGGCGTGGGGGCAGGGCCCCAGCATTTT
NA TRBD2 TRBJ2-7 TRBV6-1 CASSETGTSYEQYF TGTGCCAGCAGTGAAACCGGGACTAGCTACGAGCAGTACTTC
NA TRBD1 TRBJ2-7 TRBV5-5 CASSSRTGDEQYF TGTGCCAGCAGCTCTAGAACAGGGGACGAGCAGTACTTC
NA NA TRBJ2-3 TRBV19 CASSMIRGFSADTQYF TGTGCCAGTAGTATGATTCGGGGATTTAGCGCAGATACGCAGTATTTT
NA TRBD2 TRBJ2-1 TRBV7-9 CASSSKGGIGTRPHEQFF TGTGCCAGCAGCTCCAAGGGGGGGATTGGGACTAGACCCCATGAGCAGTTCTTC
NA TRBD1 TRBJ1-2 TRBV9 CASSVEGGISYGYTF TGTGCCAGCAGCGTAGAAGGGGGCATAAGCTATGGCTACACCTTC
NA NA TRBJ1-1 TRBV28 CASHSGPVNTEAFF TGTGCCAGTCACTCGGGTCCAGTAAACACTGAAGCTTTCTTT
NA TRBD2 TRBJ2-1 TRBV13 CASSPLGSGGASEQFF TGTGCCAGCAGCCCCCTGGGGAGCGGGGGGGCCTCAGAGCAGTTCTTC
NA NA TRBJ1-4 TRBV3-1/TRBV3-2 CASSRYRHRDHFNEKLFF TGTGCCAGCAGCCGCTACCGGCACAGGGATCACTTTAATGAAAAACTGTTTTTT
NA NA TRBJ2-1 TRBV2 CASSPLSEQFF TGTGCCAGCAGTCCCCTCAGTGAGCAGTTCTTC